The 14 T cell receptor beta chains given below trace back to one sample, sequenced in a study of T cells in Graves' hyperthyroidism and ophthalmopathy (dated by TCRdb to between 2018 and 2021). The library came from multiplex PCR. Sequencing relied on an Illumina HiSeq 2000. TCR beta CDR3 regions were amplified from RNA transcripts. A first-round RT-PCR of the TCR CDR3 used the HTBI primer set with the Qiagen OneStep RT-PCR kit. TCRdb reanalyzed the raw reads on its own, using fastp at Q25 for trimming and MiXCR for clone calling, and kept in-frame beta chains. Each CDR3 protein appears once, grouped with its most common genes and DNA. The sample includes under 600,000 distinct CDR3 sequences, with roughly 16% observed a single time. The leading ten clones occupy less than 3.5% of the sample. Input material: blood. Receptors originate from a woman between 35 and 50 years old with Graves' ophthalmopathy.

The rearrangement joins TRBV9 to TRBJ2-3, with TRBD1 as a possible D gene (6 bases). The CDR3 spans 14 residues. CDR1 SGDLS and CDR2 YYNGEE come from the germline V gene. V was trimmed by 4 bases and J by 2 bases, leaving 11 bases between them. CDR3 in DNA: TGTGCCAGCAGCCCAGGGGTGTTCACAGATACGCAGTATTTT. Protein sequence: CASSPGVFTDTQYF.

Only one count was recorded for this clonotype. This chain connects TRBV20-1 to TRBJ2-1, with 10 nucleotides matching TRBD2. The CDR3 extends over 14 amino acids. Germline CDR1 is DFQATT and CDR2 is SNEGSKA (reference sequence). The V and J ends lost 3 bases and 8 bases, in that order; junction bases with no gene match: 7. The DNA for the CDR3 is TGCAGTGCTAGCCCCGCAGCGGGAGGGGATGAGCAGTTCTTC. The encoded protein is CSASPAAGGDEQFF.

This clonotype was observed a few times. Germline and junction disagree at one end, which may indicate a read error. The chain combines TRBV2 with TRBJ2-7; the D call may be TRBD1 or TRBD2 (5 bases each). CDR3 size: 13 residues. Germline V CDR1 and CDR2: SNHLY, FYNNEI. CDR3 nucleotide sequence: TGTGCCAGCGGTGAGGGGCCAGTGCTACGGCAGTACTTC. It is translated as CASGEGPVLRQYF.

This clonotype showed up many times. The J gene is TRBJ1-5, the V gene TRBV7-9; D is unresolved. CDR1 is SEHNR, CDR2 FQNEAQ, per germline (reference sequence). The ends were cut back, 5 bases at V and 3 bases at J, with 8 bases in the middle. This CDR3 is built from 13 residues. Here the CDR3 DNA reads TGTGCCAGCAGCCAAAACACCAATCAGCCCCAGCATTTT. Translated: CASSQNTNQPQHF.

This clonotype has at least ten counts. The chain carries TRBV20-1 and TRBJ2-1; tentatively, D is TRBD1 or TRBD2 (5 bases each). The CDR3 covers 11 residues. V lost 4 bases to trimming and J lost 12 bases, with 13 bases between them. CDR1 is DFQATT, CDR2 SNEGSKA, per germline (reference sequence). The CDR3 spells CSATPGSVQFF. The CDR3 nucleotides read TGCAGTGCTACCCCAGGGAGCGTGCAGTTCTTC.

This clonotype was recorded at least ten times. The chain links TRBV3-1 to TRBJ1-1; no clear D gene. CDR1 is LGHDT and CDR2 is YNNKEL in the germline V gene (reference sequence). Trimming shortened V by 0 bases and J by 1 base, and 6 bases separated the two germline ends. This CDR3 has 14 amino acids. CDR3 in amino acids: CASSQEWGNTEAFF. The CDR3 DNA is TGTGCCAGCAGCCAAGAGTGGGGGAACACTGAAGCTTTCTTT.

About this clonotype: With a much larger clone just one base away, this may be a read error. J is TRBJ1-1 and V is TRBV20-1; 8 bases agree with TRBD1. CDR3 size: 17 residues. CDR1 and CDR2 (germline): DFQATT, SNEGSKA (reference sequence). This chain's CDR3 is CSASPDRAVGAFTEASF. The CDR3 DNA is TGCAGTGCTTCTCCGGACAGGGCGGTAGGGGCATTCACTGAAGCTTCCTTT.

In its sample, this clonotype was seen a few times. The gene calls are TRBV6-5 and TRBJ2-3, with 9 bases lining up with TRBD2. The V segment lost 4 bases and the J segment 5 bases; nucleotides outside the gene matches: 10. The CDR3 totals 16 residues. The V gene's germline CDR1 is MNHEY and CDR2 SVGAGI. The CDR3 bases are TGTGCCAGCAGTTCCGCCGGGACTAGCACGGGAGATACGCAGTATTTT. It yields the protein CASSSAGTSTGDTQYF.

This rearrangement joins TRBV12-3 or TRBV12-4 to TRBJ2-1, with TRBD1 identical over 9 bases. The CDR3 sequence is 11 residues long. V dropped 3 bases and J dropped 15; count of bases not matched to a gene: 3. The DNA for the CDR3 is TGTGCCAGCAGTTTGGGGACAGGGCTGTTCTTC. Protein product: CASSLGTGLFF.

A note on this clonotype: A read error is possible here, since a much larger clone lies one base away. V gene TRBV3-1 combines with J gene TRBJ2-5, with TRBD1 matching 7 bases. Germline lookup yields CDR1 LGHDT and CDR2 YNNKEL (reference sequence). This CDR3 is built from 16 residues. DNA of the CDR3: TGTGCCAGCAGCGAAGACTGGGACAGACGCCAAGAGATCCAGTACTTC. Translation: CASSEDWDRRQEIQYF.

This clonotype was seen many times. This chain links TRBV29-1 with TRBJ2-7; no definite D call. With 1 base removed from V and 3 bases from J, the gap between germline ends came to 13 bases. From germline, CDR1 is SQVTM and CDR2 ANQGSEA. CDR3 length equals 14 residues. The CDR3, as DNA: TGCAGCGTTGAAGTTGGTCTAGAGAGCTACGAGCAGTACTTC. Translation gives CSVEVGLESYEQYF.

The J gene is TRBJ1-1, the V gene TRBV5-1; a weak D match, TRBD1 (6 bases). V was shortened by 6 bases and J by 1 base, with 10 bases between the two germline ends. Germline assignment: CDR1 SGHRS and CDR2 YFSETQ. CDR3 size: 13 residues. The CDR3 spells CASIGTPNTEAFF. The DNA of the CDR3 is TGCGCCAGCATCGGGACACCGAACACTGAAGCTTTCTTT.

This clonotype was detected only a few times. The chain combines TRBV28 with TRBJ2-1, with D hard to call. CDR3 size: 14 residues. Per germline, CDR1 MDHEN and CDR2 SYDVKM. The V end was cut by 3 bases, the J end by 0 bases, with 6 bases between. The CDR3, as DNA: TGTGCCAGCAGTTTTTACAACTCCTACAATGAGCAGTTCTTC. Translation gives CASSFYNSYNEQFF.

This clonotype was seen repeatedly, ten times or more. The J gene is TRBJ2-7, the V gene TRBV6-1; the D call may be TRBD1 or TRBD2 (5 bases each). The germline V gene encodes CDR1 MNHNS and CDR2 SASEGT. CDR3 length: 13 residues. V gave up 11 bases and J gave up 2 bases, with 16 bases separating them. The DNA of the CDR3 is TGTGCCGGGTCGAGGGGTCCGACCTACGAGCAGTACTTC. Translated: CAGSRGPTYEQYF.